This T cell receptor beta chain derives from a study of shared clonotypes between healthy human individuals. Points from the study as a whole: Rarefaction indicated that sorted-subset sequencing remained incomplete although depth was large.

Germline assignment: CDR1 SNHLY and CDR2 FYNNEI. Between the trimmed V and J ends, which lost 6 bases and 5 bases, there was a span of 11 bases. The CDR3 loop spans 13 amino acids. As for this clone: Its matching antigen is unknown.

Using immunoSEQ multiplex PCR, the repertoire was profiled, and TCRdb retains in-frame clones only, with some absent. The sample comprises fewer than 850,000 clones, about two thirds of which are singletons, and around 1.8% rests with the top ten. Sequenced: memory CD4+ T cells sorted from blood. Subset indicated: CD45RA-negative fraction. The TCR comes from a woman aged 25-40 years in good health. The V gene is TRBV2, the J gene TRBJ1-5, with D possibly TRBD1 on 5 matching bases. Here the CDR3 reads CASRGGNHQPQHF. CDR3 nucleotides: TGTGCCAGCAGGGGGGGAAATCATCAGCCCCAGCATTTT.